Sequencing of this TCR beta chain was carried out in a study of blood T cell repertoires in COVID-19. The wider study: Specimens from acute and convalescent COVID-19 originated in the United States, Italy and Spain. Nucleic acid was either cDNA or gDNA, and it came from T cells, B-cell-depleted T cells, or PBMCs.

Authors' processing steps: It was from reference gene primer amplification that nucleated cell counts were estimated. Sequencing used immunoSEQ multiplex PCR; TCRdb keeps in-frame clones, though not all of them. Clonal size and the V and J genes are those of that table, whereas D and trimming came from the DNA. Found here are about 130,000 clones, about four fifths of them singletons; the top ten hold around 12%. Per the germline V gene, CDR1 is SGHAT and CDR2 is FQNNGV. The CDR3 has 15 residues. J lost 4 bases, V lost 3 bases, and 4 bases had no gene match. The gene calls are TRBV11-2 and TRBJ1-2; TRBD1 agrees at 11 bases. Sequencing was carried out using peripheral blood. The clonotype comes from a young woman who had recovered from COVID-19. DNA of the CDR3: TGTGCCAGCAGCTTTGGACAGGGGGCAAGCTATGGCTACACCTTC. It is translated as CASSFGQGASYGYTF.